Described below is a single TCR beta chain sequence and its context. The entry originates in a study of Ad26.COV2.S vaccination and SARS-CoV-2 variants. Assay: immunoSEQ multiplex PCR; the TCRdb copy retains only in-frame clones and omits some. The data contain 400,000 to 500,000 clones, roughly nine tenths of them singletons. This sample's treatment: roughly 19 received Ad26.COV2.S at low or high dose, single or two shots; roughly 5 received placebo; per-sample allocation not given. The samples date from day 63 after the first vaccine or placebo injection. The CDR3 is 15 residues long. Germline CDR1 reads SEHNR; CDR2 reads FQNEAQ (reference sequence). V lost 5 bases and J lost 0, with 12 bases in between.

The V and J genes are TRBV7-9 and TRBJ2-3; D might be TRBD2 (5 bases). The origin of this receptor is a person between 18 and 65 years old who received the Ad26.COV2.S COVID-19 vaccine or a placebo. The sample in question was peripheral blood, obtained in a trial of Ad26.COV2.S vaccine versus placebo. CDR3 region: CASSAARRSTDTQYF. In DNA form, the CDR3 reads TGTGCCAGCAGCGCCGCTAGGAGGAGCACAGATACGCAGTATTTT.